This is a list of T cell receptor beta chains from one sample in a study of blood T cells in healthy people across ages. TCRdb reprocessed the 5' RACE reads via MiXCR and lists one record per CDR3 protein. This table holds under 1,100,000 distinct CDR3 sequences, roughly 24% found once. This same sample was also taken into another study, of T cells of mothers and their children.

The specimen sequenced was blood. The receptor set was obtained from a girl aged 2-10 years in good health. Each CDR3 is given with its conserved first and last residue. D genes are given only for firm matches. Clone size is given for some rows only: seen once, a few or many times, or a class if the clone is expanded.

-	TRBJ2-4	TRBV15	-	TGTGCCACCAGCACACCGACATATGATGTTCAGTACTTC	CATSTPTYDVQYF
-	TRBJ2-5	TRBV12-3/TRBV12-4	few	TGTGCCAGCAGTTTGGTGGCGCGGGTCCAAGAGACCCAGTACTTC	CASSLVARVQETQYF
TRBD1	TRBJ1-1	TRBV20-1	-	TGCAGTGCCCGAGACAGGGTCCCTGAAGCTTTCTTT	CSARDRVPEAFF
-	TRBJ2-1	TRBV12-3/TRBV12-4	-	TGTGCCAGCAGTCCGATCCCGAATAGGGACAATGAGCAGTTCTTC	CASSPIPNRDNEQFF
-	TRBJ2-3	TRBV12-3/TRBV12-4	-	TGTGCCAGCAGCCCTCCCAACAGGCGCACAGATACGCAGTATTTT	CASSPPNRRTDTQYF
TRBD2	TRBJ2-7	TRBV7-2	few	TGTGCCAGCAGCCCCTCTAGCGGGAGGGCTCTCGACGAGCAGTACTTC	CASSPSSGRALDEQYF
-	TRBJ2-7	TRBV27	-	TGTGCCAGCAGTCCGAGGATTAGGTACTCCTACGAGCAGTACTTC	CASSPRIRYSYEQYF
-	TRBJ2-3	TRBV29-1	many	TGCAGCGTTGAGGGTATCACAGATACGCAGTATTTT	CSVEGITDTQYF
TRBD1	TRBJ2-7	TRBV24-1	few	TGTGCCACCAGTGGCGGACAGGGACTCGAGCAGTACTTC	CATSGGQGLEQYF
-	TRBJ1-1	TRBV6-6	many	TGTGCCAGCAGTTACTACACGGGTACTGAAGCTTTCTTT	CASSYYTGTEAFF
-	TRBJ2-2	TRBV6-5	-	TGTGCCAGCAGTTATGGCTCCGGCGGGGAGCTGTTTTTT	CASSYGSGGELFF
TRBD1	TRBJ1-2	TRBV12-3/TRBV12-4	few	TGTGCCAGCAGTTTATTAGGAGGGACAGAGGGTAGCTATGGCTACACCTTC	CASSLLGGTEGSYGYTF
TRBD2	TRBJ2-1	TRBV6-5	few	TGTGCCAGCAGCACTCGCCGGGCGGGAGGGTACAATGAGCAGTTCTTC	CASSTRRAGGYNEQFF
-	TRBJ2-7	TRBV20-1	-	TGCAGTGCGATGATGCCCTGGGACGTAAACGCCTACGAGCAGTACTTC	CSAMMPWDVNAYEQYF
TRBD2	TRBJ2-3	TRBV5-1	-	TGCGCCAGCAGCTTTGCGACTAGCGGAAATACAGATACGCAGTATTTT	CASSFATSGNTDTQYF
-	TRBJ1-4	TRBV7-2	-	TGTGCCAGCAGCCTTACCGGGCCCACCCCAGGCTATGTAAAACTGTTTTTT	CASSLTGPTPGYVKLFF
-	TRBJ2-5	TRBV28	many	TGTGCCAGCAGTTCCAGGGACAACGAAGAGACCCAGTACTTC	CASSSRDNEETQYF
-	TRBJ1-5	TRBV3-1	few	TGTGCCAGCAGCCAAGCCCCCGCCGACAGTCGGAGGCAGCATTTT	CASSQAPADSRRQHF
-	TRBJ2-7	TRBV11-3	-	TGTGCCAGCAGCTTAGGGCTGACAGAAAACCCCTACGAGCAGTACTTC	CASSLGLTENPYEQYF
-	TRBJ1-2	TRBV6-6	-	TGTGCCAGCAGTTATCCCTCAGGGAGGTTCACCTTC	CASSYPSGRFTF
-	TRBJ2-3	TRBV5-1	-	TGCGCCAGCAGCCTCCCGGGATTTGGAGATACGCAGTATTTT	CASSLPGFGDTQYF
TRBD1	TRBJ1-1	TRBV27	few	TGTGCCAGCAGTGCATCCGGGACAGCTTACACTGAAGCTTTCTTT	CASSASGTAYTEAFF
TRBD1	TRBJ2-2	TRBV7-2	few	TGTGCCAGCAGAGCTCCGACAGGGGGTATTCCCGGGGAGCTGTTTTTT	CASRAPTGGIPGELFF
-	TRBJ2-5	TRBV7-9	few	TGTGCCAGCAGCGCGAGGCCGGGGTGGGAGACCCAGTACTTC	CASSARPGWETQYF
-	TRBJ2-1	TRBV6-2/TRBV6-3	-	TGTGCCAGCAGCCAAGGGGCCAACATTAGGTACAATGAGCAGTTCTTC	CASSQGANIRYNEQFF
-	TRBJ2-5	TRBV12-3/TRBV12-4	few	TGTGCCAGCAGTCTGTATAGCATGGAGACCCAGTACTTC	CASSLYSMETQYF
-	TRBJ1-2	TRBV28	-	TGTGCCAGCAGTCCCTGGTTTCTCTCGGACTATGGCTACACCTTC	CASSPWFLSDYGYTF
-	TRBJ1-5	TRBV2	few	TGTGCCAGCAGTCCACCGGGACGGGGCTATCAGCCCCAGCATTTT	CASSPPGRGYQPQHF
TRBD1	TRBJ1-5	TRBV4-3	-	TGCGCCAGCAGCCAAGATCTGGGACAGGGGCACGAGGGACAGCCCCAGCATTTT	CASSQDLGQGHEGQPQHF
TRBD1	TRBJ2-2	TRBV11-2	few	TGTGCCAGCAGCTTTCCCGGGACAGGGGGGAACACCGGGGAGCTGTTTTTT	CASSFPGTGGNTGELFF